A single sample gave rise to the 32 T cell receptor beta chains below, sequenced in a study of blood T cell repertoires in COVID-19. Measured with immunoSEQ multiplex PCR; TCRdb has only the in-frame clones, and not every one. The sample carries roughly 290,000 clones, about 90% recorded once. Sequenced input: peripheral blood. These receptors all stem from a woman in her thirties who had recovered from COVID-19.

The chain couples TRBV28 to TRBJ1-2, with TRBD1 identical over 7 bases. This CDR3 is built from 15 residues. J gave up 1 base and V 5 bases, and 7 bases lay outside the gene matches. Germline assignment: CDR1 MDHEN and CDR2 SYDVKM. The CDR3 DNA is TGTGCCAGCAGTACAAACAGGGGATATAACTATGGCTACACCTTC. This codes for CASSTNRGYNYGYTF.

This clone was seen more than once but under ten times. The V call is TRBV3-1 (or the pseudogene TRBV3-2), the J call TRBJ2-1, with 7 bases aligning to TRBD1. CDR1 LGHDT and CDR2 YNNKEL come from the germline V gene (reference sequence). This CDR3 is built from 11 residues. After removal of 3 bases from V and 15 bases from J, the junction contained 5 bases not matched to a gene. CDR3 sequence: CASSHYRGLFF. In DNA, the CDR3 is TGTGCCAGCAGCCATTATAGGGGGCTGTTCTTC.

The chain has TRBV25-1 and TRBJ2-7; TRBD1 aligns across 8 bases. This CDR3 contains 15 residues. Germline loops: CDR1 MGHDK, CDR2 SYGVNS. Trimming took 3 bases from V and 2 from J; bases not matched to a gene: 6. The CDR3 spells CASSERETGAYEQYF. CDR3 sequence (DNA): TGTGCCAGCAGTGAGAGGGAGACAGGGGCCTACGAGCAGTACTTC.

This rearrangement joins TRBV28 to TRBJ1-2; TRBD1 aligns across 8 bases. Germline V gene data show CDR1 as MDHEN and CDR2 as SYDVKM. This CDR3 has 15 residues. Trimming at V came to 6 bases and at J to 6 bases, leaving 12 bases not matched to a gene. The CDR3: CASSRRTGTPNGYTF. CDR3 DNA sequence: TGTGCCAGCAGCCGGCGGACAGGGACCCCCAATGGCTACACCTTC.

The gene calls are TRBV7-2 and TRBJ2-7, with TRBD2 matching over 11 bases. This CDR3 contains 15 residues. Per germline, CDR1 SGHTA and CDR2 FQGNSA. Trimming removed 2 bases from V and 5 bases from J; junction bases left unmatched: 5. The CDR3 region is CASSLLSGGVDEQYF. CDR3 DNA sequence: TGTGCCAGCAGCTTACTTAGCGGGGGGGTCGACGAGCAGTACTTC.

As regards this clone: At the DNA level, this CDR3 is encoded by other sequences in the same sample as well. V and J are TRBV10-3 and TRBJ1-5, with 8 bases that match TRBD1. J was trimmed by 6 bases and V by 0 bases; bases with no gene match: 4. Germline V gene lookup returns CDR1 ENHRY and CDR2 SYGVKD. The CDR3 length is 15 residues. The CDR3 DNA sequence: TGTGCCATCAGTGAGTCGACAGGGGTCGGTCAGCCCCAGCATTTT. Amino acid sequence: CAISESTGVGQPQHF.

This chain uses TRBV7-6 with TRBJ2-3, with TRBD2 matching over 8 bases. Germline CDR1 and CDR2: SGHVS and FNYEAQ. CDR3 length equals 16 residues. V trimming: 3 bases; J trimming: 4 bases; junction bases outside the gene matches: 9. CDR3 loop: CASSFSGTSKADTQYF. DNA of the CDR3: TGTGCCAGCAGCTTTTCCGGGACTAGTAAGGCAGATACGCAGTATTTT. Full variable domain (outside the CDR3, taken from reference TRBV7-6 and TRBJ2-3): GAGVSQSPRYKVTKRGQDVALRCDPISGHVSLYWYRQALGQGPEFLTYFNYEAQQDKSGLPNDRFSAERPEGSISTLTIQRTEQRDSAMYRCASSFSGTSKADTQYFGPGTRLTVL.

The chain links TRBV25-1 to TRBJ1-1; D remains unclear. Trimming left V 5 bases short and J 2 bases short, with 6 bases between. There are 12 residues in the CDR3. From germline, CDR1 is MGHDK and CDR2 SYGVNS. The CDR3 nucleotides read TGTGCCAGCAGTACGCGAAACACTGAAGCTTTCTTT. Encoded protein: CASSTRNTEAFF.

The J gene is TRBJ2-1, the V gene TRBV9; TRBD1 matches at 7 bases. V lost 0 bases, J lost 4 bases, and 7 bases stayed unmatched. The CDR3 length is 16 residues. Germline V gene sequence: CDR1 SGDLS, CDR2 YYNGEE. The CDR3, as DNA: TGTGCCAGCAGCGTAGGGACAGGCACCAAATACAATGAGCAGTTCTTC. Translating gives CASSVGTGTKYNEQFF.

The chain carries TRBV27 and TRBJ1-1; a possible D gene is TRBD1 (5 bases). This CDR3 is 14 amino acids long. In germline, CDR1 is MNHEY, CDR2 SMNVEV (reference sequence). V lost 3 bases and J lost 1, with 9 bases in between. The CDR3 loop reads CASSLGGTNTEAFF. CDR3 coding DNA: TGTGCCAGCAGTTTGGGGGGAACGAACACTGAAGCTTTCTTT.

This chain uses TRBV25-1 with TRBJ2-5; D is perhaps TRBD2 (6 bases). CDR1 is MGHDK, CDR2 SYGVNS, per germline. V lost 3 bases and J 3 bases, leaving 8 bases between the germline ends. This CDR3 spans 13 amino acids. CDR3 region: CASSEGLKETQYF. CDR3 sequence (DNA): TGTGCCAGCAGTGAGGGACTTAAAGAGACCCAGTACTTC.

With regard to this clone: At one end, the junction sequence differs from germline, possibly due to a read error. The chain employs TRBV7-7 and TRBJ2-5; D not certain. From germline, CDR1 is SSHAT and CDR2 FNYEAQ (reference sequence). The CDR3 loop spans 14 amino acids. CDR3 sequence: CASSLSGFQETQYF. The CDR3 bases are TGTGCTAGCAGCTTATCGGGTTTTCAAGAGACCCAGTACTTC.

The CDR3 spells CASTSGGSEKLFF. In DNA form, the CDR3 reads TGTGCCAGTACATCGGGGGGCAGTGAAAAACTGTTTTTT. This chain links TRBV19 with TRBJ1-4; maybe TRBD1 (6 bases). There are 13 residues in the CDR3. CDR1 is LNHDA, CDR2 SQIVND, per germline (reference sequence). V was clipped by 7 bases and J by 7 bases, with 13 bases between them.

The rearrangement uses TRBV7-8 and TRBJ1-1; D is unresolved. The V end lost 1 base, the J end lost 0 bases, and 12 bases lay between the germline ends. Germline CDR1 reads SGHVS; CDR2 reads FQNEAQ. The CDR3 is 16 amino acids. This CDR3 reads CASSLGFLELNTEAFF. The CDR3 DNA sequence: TGTGCCAGCAGCTTAGGATTTCTAGAATTGAACACTGAAGCTTTCTTT.

The count of this clone is one. The chain employs TRBV6-5 and TRBJ1-1; D gene unclear. Germline loops: CDR1 MNHEY, CDR2 SVGAGI. The germline V and J ends were trimmed by 7 bases and 6 bases, with 12 bases remaining between them. There are 12 residues in the CDR3. The CDR3 region has the DNA TGTGCCAGCAACCGAGACGGAGCTGAAGCTTTCTTT. Protein: CASNRDGAEAFF.

The chain recombines TRBV4-2 with TRBJ1-1; possible D gene TRBD1, 5 bases. The germline V gene encodes CDR1 LGHNA and CDR2 YNFKEQ. The CDR3 consists of 15 residues. V lost 0 bases and J lost 6, with 14 bases in between. The CDR3 DNA reads as TGTGCCAGCAGCCAAGAGTGGACAATAGGCGCTGAAGCTTTCTTT. This codes for CASSQEWTIGAEAFF.

The chain uses TRBV7-2 and TRBJ2-7; 8 positions match TRBD1. V dropped 5 bases and J dropped 2; count of bases not matched to a gene: 8. Germline V CDR1 and CDR2: SGHTA, FQGNSA. This CDR3 region has 15 residues. The CDR3 DNA reads TGTGCCAGCAGCCATGGACAGGGCCCAACCTACGAGCAGTACTTC. Encoded protein: CASSHGQGPTYEQYF.

The chain uses TRBV30 and TRBJ1-4, with 9 bases lining up with TRBD1. Germline CDR1 reads GTSNPN; CDR2 reads SVGIG (reference sequence). J gave up 2 bases and V 5 bases, and 6 bases lay outside the gene matches. This CDR3 is built from 15 residues. For the CDR3, the DNA is TGTGCCTGGTCCCGGGACAGGGCGACTAATGAAAAACTGTTTTTT. It codes for CAWSRDRATNEKLFF.

This chain uses TRBV24-1 with TRBJ1-2; tentative D call: TRBD1 (5 bases). Germline V gene data show CDR1 as KGHDR and CDR2 as SFDVKD. Trimming removed 5 bases from V and 2 bases from J, with 14 bases in between. This CDR3 spans 15 amino acids. CDR3 nucleotide sequence: TGTGCCACCAGTGTGGCAGGGCCCATCAACTATGGCTACACCTTC. Its protein is CATSVAGPINYGYTF.

This clone occurred a few times. This sequence joins TRBV1 and TRBJ1-2. TRBV1 is recorded as a pseudogene. The CDR3 runs 14 residues. CDR3 sequence: CTSGSGGENCGYTF. In DNA form, the CDR3 reads TGCACCAGCGGAAGCGGGGGAGAGAACTGTGGCTACACCTTC.

The J gene is TRBJ2-7, the V gene TRBV4-2; 9 bases align to TRBD2. V was pared by 1 base and J by 3 bases, with 4 bases of the junction left unmatched. The CDR3 loop spans 15 amino acids. Per germline, CDR1 LGHNA and CDR2 YNFKEQ. CDR3 amino acids: CASSQAFSGGYEQYF. CDR3 in DNA: TGTGCCAGCAGCCAAGCCTTTAGCGGGGGCTACGAGCAGTACTTC.

The genes are TRBV30 and TRBJ2-5; 12 nucleotides align to TRBD1. CDR1 and CDR2 (germline): GTSNPN, SVGIG (reference sequence). The CDR3 loop spans 16 amino acids. V trimming: 2 bases; J trimming: 4 bases; junction bases outside the gene matches: 8. The CDR3 is CAWSIPGTGGVETQYF. Written as DNA, the CDR3 is TGTGCCTGGAGTATACCCGGGACAGGGGGCGTAGAGACCCAGTACTTC.

In this sample, this clone turned up once. The genes are TRBV2 and TRBJ2-2, with D possibly being TRBD2 (5 bases). This CDR3 is built from 13 residues. Germline V lookup: CDR1 SNHLY, CDR2 FYNNEI. Trimming took 8 bases from V and 6 from J, leaving 13 bases between them. The CDR3 DNA sequence: TGTGCCAGCTGTCCTGGAGGTTCCGGGGAGCTGTTTTTT. It specifies CASCPGGSGELFF.

The chain employs TRBV6-5 and TRBJ1-4; 11 positions agree with TRBD1. V was clipped by 5 bases and J by 10 bases; unmatched bases: 6. The CDR3 has 14 residues. Looked up from germline, CDR1 is MNHEY and CDR2 is SVGAGI. The CDR3 DNA sequence: TGTGCCAGCAGTACCGGGACAGGGGGGGGAAAACTGTTTTTT. The encoded protein is CASSTGTGGGKLFF.

The V and J genes are TRBV6-6 and TRBJ2-5; weak D call: TRBD2 (5 bases). Germline CDR1 is MNHNY and CDR2 is SVGAGI (reference sequence). The CDR3 runs 16 residues. V was clipped by 2 bases and J by 4 bases, with 17 bases between them. CDR3 nucleotides: TGTGCCAGCAGTTACCTCCCGCCTGGCGGAGGAGAGACCCAGTACTTC. This codes for CASSYLPPGGGETQYF.

V gene TRBV28 combines with J gene TRBJ2-1; TRBD2 might be the D (5 bases). Between the trimmed V and J ends, which lost 3 bases and 13 bases, there was a span of 10 bases. The germline V gene has CDR1 MDHEN and CDR2 SYDVKM. CDR3 size: 11 residues. The CDR3 region has the DNA TGTGCCAGCAGTTTGGGGAGCGAACAGTTCTTC. It yields the protein CASSLGSEQFF.

This chain joins TRBV5-4 and TRBJ2-2, with a tentative D call TRBD1 (6 bases). Between the trimmed V and J ends, which lost 1 base and 6 bases, there was a span of 10 bases. CDR1 and CDR2 from the germline V gene are SGHNT and YYREEE (reference sequence). CDR3 length: 14 amino acids. CDR3 sequence: CASSLLQGAGELFF. In DNA form, the CDR3 reads TGTGCCAGCAGCTTGCTACAGGGAGCCGGGGAGCTGTTTTTT.

The table lists this clone with a few counts. The CDR3 sequence: CASSLVCRGNYEQYF. The DNA for the CDR3 is TGTGCCAGCAGCTTGGTTTGCAGGGGGAACTACGAGCAGTACTTC. The gene calls are TRBV5-7 and TRBJ2-7; 7 nucleotides align to TRBD1. TRBV5-7 is known as an ORF, though its function is uncertain. The ends lost 0 bases at V and 3 bases at J; junction bases unmatched: 6. This CDR3 is 15 amino acids long.

The V and J genes are TRBV30 and TRBJ1-1, with 7 nucleotides matching TRBD1. CDR1 is GTSNPN and CDR2 is SVGIG in the germline V gene (reference sequence). Trimming took 3 bases from V and 3 from J; bases not matched to a gene: 7. CDR3 size: 14 residues. The CDR3 DNA reads TGTGCCTGGAGGCTACACGGGACAGACACTGAAGCTTTCTTT. Amino acid sequence: CAWRLHGTDTEAFF.

The chain uses TRBV6-6 and TRBJ2-2; D perhaps matches TRBD1 (5 bases). The CDR3 is made up of 15 amino acids. Trimming removed 2 bases from V and 5 bases from J, with 12 bases in between. The germline CDR1 and CDR2 sequences are MNHNY and SVGAGI (reference sequence). This CDR3 reads CASSYGRAGTGELFF. The CDR3 nucleotides are TGTGCCAGCAGTTACGGCAGGGCCGGGACCGGGGAGCTGTTTTTT.

This clone was detected a few times. This chain uses TRBV4-3 with TRBJ2-2, with TRBD2 matching 13 bases. CDR1 is LGHNA, CDR2 YSLEER, per germline. This CDR3 region has 17 residues. V lost 1 base, J lost 5 bases, and 4 bases stayed unmatched. DNA of the CDR3: TGCGCCAGCAGCCAAGCTGGACTAGCGGGAGATACCGGGGAGCTGTTTTTT. The encoded protein is CASSQAGLAGDTGELFF.

The genes are TRBV4-2 and TRBJ2-7; 7 positions agree with TRBD2. The CDR3 covers 15 residues. Germline-derived CDR1 and CDR2 are LGHNA and YNFKEQ. J gave up 4 bases and V 1 base, and 7 bases lay outside the gene matches. In DNA, the CDR3 is TGTGCCAGCAGCCAAGGGGGAGGGACGCAATACGAGCAGTACTTC. Translating gives CASSQGGGTQYEQYF.